The source of this T cell receptor beta chain is a study of cytomegalovirus exposure and HLA in healthy donors. This PCR relied on a set of 60 Vbeta primers and 13 Jbeta primers. The data were produced by immunoSEQ multiplex PCR, yet TCRdb's version contains in-frame clones alone and is incomplete. Altogether about 140,000 clones are present, about 70% being singletons, with the ten largest covering approximately 3.4%. V was trimmed by 2 bases and J by 7 bases, leaving 11 bases between them. CDR1 and CDR2 (germline): SGHTA, FQGNSA. This CDR3 comprises 13 residues. The TCR originated in a man between 40 and 49 years old in good health and CMV-seronegative. V and J are TRBV7-2 and TRBJ1-2; tentative D call: TRBD1 (6 bases). The sample comprised PBMCs. The CDR3 sequence: CASSLLGAVGYTF. The CDR3 region has the DNA TGTGCCAGCAGCTTACTGGGGGCGGTTGGCTACACCTTC.